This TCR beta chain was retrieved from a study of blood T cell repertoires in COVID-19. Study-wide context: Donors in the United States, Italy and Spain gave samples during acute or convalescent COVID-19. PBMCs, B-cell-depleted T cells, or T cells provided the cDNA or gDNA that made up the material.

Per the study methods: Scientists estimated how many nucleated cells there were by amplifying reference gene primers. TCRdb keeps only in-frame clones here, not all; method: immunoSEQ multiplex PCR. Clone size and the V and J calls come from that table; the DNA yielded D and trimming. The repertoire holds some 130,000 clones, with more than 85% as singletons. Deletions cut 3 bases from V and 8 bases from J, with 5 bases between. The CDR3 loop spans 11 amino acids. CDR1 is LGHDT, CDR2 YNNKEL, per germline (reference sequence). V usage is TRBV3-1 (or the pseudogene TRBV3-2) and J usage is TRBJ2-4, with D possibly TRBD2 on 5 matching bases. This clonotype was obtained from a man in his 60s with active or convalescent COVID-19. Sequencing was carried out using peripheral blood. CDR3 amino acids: CASSQRDIQYF. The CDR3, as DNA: TGTGCCAGCAGCCAGAGGGACATTCAGTACTTC.